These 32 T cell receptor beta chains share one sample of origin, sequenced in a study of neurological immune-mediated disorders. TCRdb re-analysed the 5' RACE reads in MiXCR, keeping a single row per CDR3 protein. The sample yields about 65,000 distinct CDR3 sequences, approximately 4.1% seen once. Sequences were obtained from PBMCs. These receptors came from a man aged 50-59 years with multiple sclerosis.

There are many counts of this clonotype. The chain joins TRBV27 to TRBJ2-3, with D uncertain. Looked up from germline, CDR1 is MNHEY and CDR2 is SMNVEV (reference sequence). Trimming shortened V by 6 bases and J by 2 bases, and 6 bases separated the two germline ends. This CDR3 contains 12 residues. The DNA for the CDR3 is TGTGCCAGCAGACGAAACACAGATACGCAGTATTTT. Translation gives CASRRNTDTQYF.

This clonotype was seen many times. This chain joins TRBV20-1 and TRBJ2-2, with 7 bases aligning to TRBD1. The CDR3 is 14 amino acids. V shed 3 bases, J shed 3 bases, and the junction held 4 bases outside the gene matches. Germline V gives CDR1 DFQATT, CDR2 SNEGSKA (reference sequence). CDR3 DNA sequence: TGCAGTGCTAGTGACAGGGCGGACACCGGGGAGCTGTTTTTT. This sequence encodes CSASDRADTGELFF.

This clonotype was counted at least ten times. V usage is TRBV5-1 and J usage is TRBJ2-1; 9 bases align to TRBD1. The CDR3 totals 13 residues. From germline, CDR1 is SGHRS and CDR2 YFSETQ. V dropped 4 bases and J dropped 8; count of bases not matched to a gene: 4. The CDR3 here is CASSRGQGDEQFF. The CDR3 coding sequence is TGCGCCAGCAGCAGGGGACAGGGCGATGAGCAGTTCTTC.

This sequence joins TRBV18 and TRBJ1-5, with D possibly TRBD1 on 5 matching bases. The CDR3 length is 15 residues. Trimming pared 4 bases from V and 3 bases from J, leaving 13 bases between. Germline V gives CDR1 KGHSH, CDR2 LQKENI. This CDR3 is CASSQGRVTNQPQHF. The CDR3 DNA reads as TGTGCCAGCTCACAGGGCAGGGTAACCAATCAGCCCCAGCATTTT.

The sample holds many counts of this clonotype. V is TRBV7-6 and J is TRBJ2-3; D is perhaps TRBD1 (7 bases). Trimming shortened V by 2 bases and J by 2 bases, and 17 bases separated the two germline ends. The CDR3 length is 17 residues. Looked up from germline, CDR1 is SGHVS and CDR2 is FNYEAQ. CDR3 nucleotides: TGTGCCAGCAGCTTAAATCTGCAGGGGGGTTTCACAGATACGCAGTATTTT. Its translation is CASSLNLQGGFTDTQYF.

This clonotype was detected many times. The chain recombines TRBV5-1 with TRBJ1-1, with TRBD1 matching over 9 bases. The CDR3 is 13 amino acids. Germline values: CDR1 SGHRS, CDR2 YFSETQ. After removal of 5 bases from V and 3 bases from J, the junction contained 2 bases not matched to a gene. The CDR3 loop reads CASRGQGDTEAFF. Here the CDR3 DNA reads TGCGCCAGCAGGGGACAGGGTGACACTGAAGCTTTCTTT.

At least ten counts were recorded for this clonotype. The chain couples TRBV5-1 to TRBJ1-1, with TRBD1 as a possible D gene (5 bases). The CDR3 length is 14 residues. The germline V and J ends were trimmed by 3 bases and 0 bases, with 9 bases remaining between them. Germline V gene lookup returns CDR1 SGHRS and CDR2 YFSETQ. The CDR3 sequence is CASSWTRMNTEAFF. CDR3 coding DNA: TGCGCCAGCAGCTGGACACGTATGAACACTGAAGCTTTCTTT. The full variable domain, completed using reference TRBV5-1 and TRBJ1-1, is KAGVTQTPRYLIKTRGQQVTLSCSPISGHRSVSWYQQTPGQGLQFLFEYFSETQRNKGNFPGRFSGRQFSNSRSEMNVSTLELGDSALYLCASSWTRMNTEAFFGQGTRLTVV.

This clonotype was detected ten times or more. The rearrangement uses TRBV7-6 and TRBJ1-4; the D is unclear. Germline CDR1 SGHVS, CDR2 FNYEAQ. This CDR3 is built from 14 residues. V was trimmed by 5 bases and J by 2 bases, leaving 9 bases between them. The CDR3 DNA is TGTGCCAGCAGCCCCCGGGATACTAATGAAAAACTGTTTTTT. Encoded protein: CASSPRDTNEKLFF.

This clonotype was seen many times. The CDR3 DNA reads TGCGCCAGCAGCCAATCTAGCGGGGCCTACGAGCAGTACTTC. Amino acid sequence: CASSQSSGAYEQYF. The chain joins TRBV5-1 to TRBJ2-7; 9 bases line up with TRBD2. The CDR3 runs to 14 residues. The junction had 4 bases not matched to a gene; V was cut back by 4 bases and J by 2 bases. Germline CDR1 is SGHRS and CDR2 is YFSETQ.

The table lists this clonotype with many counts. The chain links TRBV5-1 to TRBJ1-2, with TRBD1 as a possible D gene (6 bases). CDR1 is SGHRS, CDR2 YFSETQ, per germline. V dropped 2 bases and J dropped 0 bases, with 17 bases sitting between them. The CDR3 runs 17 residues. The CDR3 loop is CASSFAGGAEANYGYTF. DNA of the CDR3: TGCGCCAGCAGCTTCGCGGGGGGGGCTGAGGCTAACTATGGCTACACCTTC.

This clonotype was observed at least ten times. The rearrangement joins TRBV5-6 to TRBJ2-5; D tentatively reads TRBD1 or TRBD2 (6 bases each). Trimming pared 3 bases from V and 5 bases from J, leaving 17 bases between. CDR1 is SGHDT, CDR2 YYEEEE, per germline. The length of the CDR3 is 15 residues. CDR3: CASSSGGGRSETQYF. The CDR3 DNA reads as TGTGCCAGCAGCTCTGGTGGGGGGCGAAGTGAGACCCAGTACTTC.

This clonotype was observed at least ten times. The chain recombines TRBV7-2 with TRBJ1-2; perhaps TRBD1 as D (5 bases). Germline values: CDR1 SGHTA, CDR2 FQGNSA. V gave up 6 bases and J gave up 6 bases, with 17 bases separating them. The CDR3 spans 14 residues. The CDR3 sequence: CASRYPTVGDGYTF. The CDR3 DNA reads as TGTGCCAGCAGATATCCGACAGTCGGGGATGGCTACACCTTC.

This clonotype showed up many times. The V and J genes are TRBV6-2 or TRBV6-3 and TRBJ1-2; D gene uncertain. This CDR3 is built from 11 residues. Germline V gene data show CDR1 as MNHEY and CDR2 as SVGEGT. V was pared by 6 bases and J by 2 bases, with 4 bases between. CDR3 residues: CASRLNYGYTF. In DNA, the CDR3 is TGTGCCAGCAGATTGAACTATGGCTACACCTTC.

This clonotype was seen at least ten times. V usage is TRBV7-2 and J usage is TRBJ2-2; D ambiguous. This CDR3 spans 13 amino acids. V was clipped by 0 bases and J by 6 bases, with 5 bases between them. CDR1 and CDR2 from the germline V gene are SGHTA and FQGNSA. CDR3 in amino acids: CASSLAGSGELFF. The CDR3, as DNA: TGTGCCAGCAGCTTAGCGGGGTCCGGGGAGCTGTTTTTT. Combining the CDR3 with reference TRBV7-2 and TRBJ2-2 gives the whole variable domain GAGVSQSPSNKVTEKGKDVELRCDPISGHTALYWYRQSLGQGLEFLIYFQGNSAPDKSGLPSDRFSAERTGGSVSTLTIQRTQQEDSAVYLCASSLAGSGELFFGEGSRLTVL.

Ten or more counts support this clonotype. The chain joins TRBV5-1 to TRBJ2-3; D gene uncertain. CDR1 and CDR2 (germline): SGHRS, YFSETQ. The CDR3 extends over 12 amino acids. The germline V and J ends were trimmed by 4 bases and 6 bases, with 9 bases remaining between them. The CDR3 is CASSPTADTQYF. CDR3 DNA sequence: TGCGCCAGCAGCCCCACGGCGGATACGCAGTATTTT.

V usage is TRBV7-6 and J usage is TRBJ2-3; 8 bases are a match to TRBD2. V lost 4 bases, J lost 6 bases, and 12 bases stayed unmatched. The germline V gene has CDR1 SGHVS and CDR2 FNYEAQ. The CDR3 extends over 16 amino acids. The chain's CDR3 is CASSSSGGLLGDTQYF. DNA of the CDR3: TGTGCCAGCAGCTCAAGCGGGGGCCTCCTAGGGGATACGCAGTATTTT.

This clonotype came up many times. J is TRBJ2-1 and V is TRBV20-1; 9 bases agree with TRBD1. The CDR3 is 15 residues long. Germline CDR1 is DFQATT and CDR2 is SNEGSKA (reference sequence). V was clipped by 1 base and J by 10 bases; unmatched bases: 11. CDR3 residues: CSARGHRGRRNEQFF. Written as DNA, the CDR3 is TGCAGTGCTAGAGGACACAGGGGGCGCCGTAACGAGCAGTTCTTC.

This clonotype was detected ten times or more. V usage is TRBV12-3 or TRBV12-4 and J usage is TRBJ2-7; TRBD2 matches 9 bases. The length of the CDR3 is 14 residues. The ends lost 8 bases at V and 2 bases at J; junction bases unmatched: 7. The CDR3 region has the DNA TGTGCCAGCTGCGGGGGGGGATCCACCTACGAGCAGTACTTC. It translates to CASCGGGSTYEQYF.

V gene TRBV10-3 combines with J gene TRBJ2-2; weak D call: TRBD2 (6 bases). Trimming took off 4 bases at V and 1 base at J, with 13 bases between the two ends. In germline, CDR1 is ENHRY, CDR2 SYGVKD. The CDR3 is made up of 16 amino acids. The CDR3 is CAISGARGMNTGELFF. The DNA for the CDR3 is TGTGCCATCAGTGGAGCGCGGGGAATGAACACCGGGGAGCTGTTTTTT.

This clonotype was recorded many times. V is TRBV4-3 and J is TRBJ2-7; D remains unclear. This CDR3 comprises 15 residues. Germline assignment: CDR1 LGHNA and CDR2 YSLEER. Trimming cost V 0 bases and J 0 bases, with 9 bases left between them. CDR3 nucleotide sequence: TGCGCCAGCAGCCAAGATTTGGTTTCCTCCTACGAGCAGTACTTC. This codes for CASSQDLVSSYEQYF.

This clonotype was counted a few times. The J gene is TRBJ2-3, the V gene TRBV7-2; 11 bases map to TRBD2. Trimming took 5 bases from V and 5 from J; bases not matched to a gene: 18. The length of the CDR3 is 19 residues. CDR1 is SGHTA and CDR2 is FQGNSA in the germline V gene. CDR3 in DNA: TGTGCCAGCAGCCCTCGGCCCATAGCGGGGGGGGTCATTGGAGATACGCAGTATTTT. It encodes CASSPRPIAGGVIGDTQYF.

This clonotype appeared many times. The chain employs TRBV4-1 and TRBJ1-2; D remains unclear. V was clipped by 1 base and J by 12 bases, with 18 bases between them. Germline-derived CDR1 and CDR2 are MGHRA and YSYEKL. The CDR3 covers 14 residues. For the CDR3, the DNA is TGCGCCAGCAGCCAAGCCGACCGGAATAAAAGGCACACCTTC. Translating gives CASSQADRNKRHTF.

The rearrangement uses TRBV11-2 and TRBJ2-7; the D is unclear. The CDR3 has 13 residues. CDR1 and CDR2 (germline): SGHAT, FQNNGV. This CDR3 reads CAISLVTRYEQYV. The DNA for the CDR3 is TGTGCCATCAGCCTCGTGACCCGCTACGAGCAGTACGTC.

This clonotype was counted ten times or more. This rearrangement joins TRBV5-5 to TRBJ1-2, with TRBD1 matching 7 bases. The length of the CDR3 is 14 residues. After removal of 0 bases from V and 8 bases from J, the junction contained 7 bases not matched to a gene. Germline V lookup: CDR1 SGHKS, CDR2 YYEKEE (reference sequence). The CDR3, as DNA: TGTGCCAGCAGCTTGGAGGGGGCGGTATCGGGCTACACCTTC. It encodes CASSLEGAVSGYTF. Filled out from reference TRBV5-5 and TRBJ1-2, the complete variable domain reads DAGVTQSPTHLIKTRGQQVTLRCSPISGHKSVSWYQQVLGQGPQFIFQYYEKEERGRGNFPDRFSARQFPNYSSELNVNALLLGDSALYLCASSLEGAVSGYTFGSGTRLTVV.

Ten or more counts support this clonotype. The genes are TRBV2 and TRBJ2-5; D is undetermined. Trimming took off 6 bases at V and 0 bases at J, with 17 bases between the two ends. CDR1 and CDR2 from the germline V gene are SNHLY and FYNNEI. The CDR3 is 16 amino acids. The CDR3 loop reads CASSPDALSDQETQYF. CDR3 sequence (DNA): TGTGCCAGCAGCCCGGATGCCTTGTCGGACCAAGAGACCCAGTACTTC.

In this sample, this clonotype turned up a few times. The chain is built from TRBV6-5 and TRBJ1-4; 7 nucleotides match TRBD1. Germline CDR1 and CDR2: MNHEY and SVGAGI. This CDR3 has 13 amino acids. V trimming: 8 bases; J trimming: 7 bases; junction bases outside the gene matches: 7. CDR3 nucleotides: TGTGCCAGCGCCATTTACAGGGGTGAAAAACTGTTTTTT. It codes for CASAIYRGEKLFF.

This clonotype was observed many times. CDR3 sequence: CASRNSTGELFF. DNA of the CDR3: TGCGCCAGCAGAAATTCGACCGGGGAGCTGTTTTTT. The chain joins TRBV5-1 to TRBJ2-2; D ambiguous. Germline loops: CDR1 SGHRS, CDR2 YFSETQ. V was trimmed by 5 bases and J by 5 bases, leaving 7 bases between them. The CDR3 consists of 12 residues.

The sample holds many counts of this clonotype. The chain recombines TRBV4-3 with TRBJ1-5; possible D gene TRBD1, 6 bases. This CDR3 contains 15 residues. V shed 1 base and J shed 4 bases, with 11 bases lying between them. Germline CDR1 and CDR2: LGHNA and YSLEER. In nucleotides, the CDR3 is TGCGCCAGCAGCCAAGGGAACAGGGAGAATCAGCCCCAGCATTTT. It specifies CASSQGNRENQPQHF.

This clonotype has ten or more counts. In nucleotides, the CDR3 is TGTGCCAGCAGACCTCGGACAGGGAACACTGAAGCTTTCTTT. It yields the protein CASRPRTGNTEAFF. The chain employs TRBV6-2 or TRBV6-3 and TRBJ1-1; 7 bases align to TRBD1. Germline V gene sequence: CDR1 MNHEY, CDR2 SVGEGT. With V trimmed by 6 bases and J by 1 base, 5 bases remained unmatched. The CDR3 has 14 amino acids.

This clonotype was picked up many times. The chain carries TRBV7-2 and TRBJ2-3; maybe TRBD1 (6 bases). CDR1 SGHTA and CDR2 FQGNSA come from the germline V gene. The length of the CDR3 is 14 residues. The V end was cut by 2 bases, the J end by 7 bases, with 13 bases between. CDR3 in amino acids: CASSLNSGTNTQYF. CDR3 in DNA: TGTGCCAGCAGCTTAAATTCTGGGACAAATACGCAGTATTTT.

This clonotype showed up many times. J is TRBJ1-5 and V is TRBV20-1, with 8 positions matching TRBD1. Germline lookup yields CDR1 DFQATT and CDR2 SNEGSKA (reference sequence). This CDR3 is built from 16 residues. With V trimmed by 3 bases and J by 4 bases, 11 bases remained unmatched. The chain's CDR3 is CSASVRGQGSNQPQHF. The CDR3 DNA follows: TGCAGTGCTAGTGTCCGAGGACAGGGTTCAAATCAGCCCCAGCATTTT.

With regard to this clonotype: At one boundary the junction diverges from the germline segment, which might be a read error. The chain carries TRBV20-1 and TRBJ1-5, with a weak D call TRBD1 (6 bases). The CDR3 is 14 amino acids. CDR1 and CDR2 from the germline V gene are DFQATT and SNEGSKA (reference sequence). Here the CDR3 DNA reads TGCGGTGCTACCCAGGGGCCCCGAAATCAGCCCCAGCATTTT. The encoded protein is CGATQGPRNQPQHF.